Reported below is one T cell receptor beta chain. As processed by the authors: Amplification with reference gene primers provided the estimates of nucleated cell counts. Only in-frame clones appear in the TCRdb table, and some are missing; sequencing was by immunoSEQ multiplex PCR. That table furnishes V, J and clone size, whereas the DNA furnished D and trimming. The table shows some 290,000 clones, with 85% to 90% occurring only once. This sample was included in a study of blood T cell repertoires in COVID-19. Overall study: The United States, Italy and Spain supplied acute and convalescent COVID-19 samples. Nucleic acid was either cDNA or gDNA, and it came from T cells, B-cell-depleted T cells, or PBMCs.

The V gene's germline CDR1 is WSHSY and CDR2 SAAADI. The V end was cut by 0 bases, the J end by 5 bases, with 10 bases between. The CDR3 is made up of 15 amino acids. Recruited during active infection, patients (from Seattle) were subsequently followed longitudinally. The chain couples TRBV10-2 to TRBJ2-2; D is possibly TRBD2 (5 bases). The clonotype originates from a woman in her 30s with COVID-19, enrolled during active disease. The sequencing sample was made of peripheral blood. The CDR3 protein is CASSESVAWTGELFF. DNA for the CDR3: TGCGCCAGCAGTGAGTCAGTAGCGTGGACCGGGGAGCTGTTTTTT.